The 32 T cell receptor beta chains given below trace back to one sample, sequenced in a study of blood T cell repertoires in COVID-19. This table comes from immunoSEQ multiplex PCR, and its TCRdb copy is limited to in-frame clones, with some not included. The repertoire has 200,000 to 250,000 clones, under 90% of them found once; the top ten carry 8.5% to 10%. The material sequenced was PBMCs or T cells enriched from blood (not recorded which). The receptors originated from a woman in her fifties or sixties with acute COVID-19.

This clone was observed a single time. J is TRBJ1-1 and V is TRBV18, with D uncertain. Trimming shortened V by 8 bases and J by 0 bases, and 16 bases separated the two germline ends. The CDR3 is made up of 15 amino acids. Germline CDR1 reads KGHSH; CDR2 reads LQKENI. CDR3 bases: TGTGCCAGCACTAAAATGGCAGCCATGAACACTGAAGCTTTCTTT. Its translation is CASTKMAAMNTEAFF.

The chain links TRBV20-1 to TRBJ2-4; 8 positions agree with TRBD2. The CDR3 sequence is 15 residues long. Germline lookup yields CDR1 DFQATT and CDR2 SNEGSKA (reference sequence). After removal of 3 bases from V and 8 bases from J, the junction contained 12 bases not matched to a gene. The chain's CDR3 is CSASDPGGGKDIQYF. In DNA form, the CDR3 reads TGCAGTGCTAGTGACCCCGGGGGGGGTAAAGACATTCAGTACTTC.

In DNA form, the CDR3 reads TGTGCCAGCAGCCCGAGATTCGGGACAGGCGATACGCAGTATTTT. It codes for CASSPRFGTGDTQYF. V usage is TRBV7-9 and J usage is TRBJ2-3; TRBD1 matches at 8 bases. Looked up from germline, CDR1 is SEHNR and CDR2 is FQNEAQ (reference sequence). This CDR3 contains 15 residues. Losses at the gene ends were 5 bases for V and 6 bases for J; bases not matched to a gene: 10.

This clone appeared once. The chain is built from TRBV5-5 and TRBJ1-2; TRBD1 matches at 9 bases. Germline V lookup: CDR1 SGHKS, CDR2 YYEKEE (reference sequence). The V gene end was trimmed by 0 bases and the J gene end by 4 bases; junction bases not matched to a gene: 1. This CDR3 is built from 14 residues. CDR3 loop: CASSLGGQGYGYTF. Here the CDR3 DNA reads TGTGCCAGCAGCTTGGGGGGACAGGGCTATGGCTACACCTTC.

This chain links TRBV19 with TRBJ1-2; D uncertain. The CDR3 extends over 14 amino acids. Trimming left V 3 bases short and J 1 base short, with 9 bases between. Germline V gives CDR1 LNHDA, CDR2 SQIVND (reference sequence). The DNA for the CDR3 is TGTGCCAGTAGTATGCGGCAACTTAACTATGGCTACACCTTC. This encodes CASSMRQLNYGYTF.

The CDR3 DNA follows: TGTGCCAGTAGGAATGGGGGCGACCACTCCTACAATGAGCAGTTCTTC. Encoded protein: CASRNGGDHSYNEQFF. The V call is TRBV19, the J call TRBJ2-1; D might be TRBD1 (6 bases). CDR1 LNHDA and CDR2 SQIVND come from the germline V gene (reference sequence). The V end lost 6 bases, the J end lost 0 bases, and 15 bases lay between the germline ends. The CDR3 covers 16 residues.

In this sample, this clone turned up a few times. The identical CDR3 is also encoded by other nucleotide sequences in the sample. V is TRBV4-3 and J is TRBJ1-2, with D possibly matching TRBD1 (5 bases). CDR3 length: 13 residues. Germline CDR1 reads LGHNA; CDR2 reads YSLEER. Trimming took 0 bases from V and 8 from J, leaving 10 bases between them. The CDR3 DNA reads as TGCGCCAGCAGCCAAGAAGGGGTCGGCGGCTACACCTTC. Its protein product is CASSQEGVGGYTF.

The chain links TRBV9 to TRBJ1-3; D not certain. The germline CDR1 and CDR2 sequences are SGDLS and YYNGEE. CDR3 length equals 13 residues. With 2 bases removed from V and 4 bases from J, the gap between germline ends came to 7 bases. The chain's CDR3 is CASSVGVGNTIYF. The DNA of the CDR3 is TGTGCCAGCAGCGTCGGAGTAGGAAACACCATATATTTT.

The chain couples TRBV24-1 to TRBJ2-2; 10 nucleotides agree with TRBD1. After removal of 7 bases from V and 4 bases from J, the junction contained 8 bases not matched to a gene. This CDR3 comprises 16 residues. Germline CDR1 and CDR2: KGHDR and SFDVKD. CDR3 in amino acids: CATSDRGRSVTGELFF. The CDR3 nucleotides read TGTGCCACCAGCGACAGGGGGCGTTCGGTCACCGGGGAGCTGTTTTTT.

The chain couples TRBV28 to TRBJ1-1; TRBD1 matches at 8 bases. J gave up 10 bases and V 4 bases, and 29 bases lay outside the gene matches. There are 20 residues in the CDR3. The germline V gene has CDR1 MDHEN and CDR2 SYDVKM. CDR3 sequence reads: CASSSPGAAIAGGKGVVAFF. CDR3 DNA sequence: TGTGCCAGCAGTTCCCCAGGAGCGGCGATAGCAGGGGGCAAGGGGGTAGTAGCTTTCTTT.

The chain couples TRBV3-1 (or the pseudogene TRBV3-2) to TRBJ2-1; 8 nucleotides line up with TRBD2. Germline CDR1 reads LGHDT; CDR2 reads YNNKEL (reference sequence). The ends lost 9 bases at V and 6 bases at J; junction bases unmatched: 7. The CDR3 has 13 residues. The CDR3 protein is CASGWSGGNEQFF. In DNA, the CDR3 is TGTGCCAGTGGGTGGAGCGGGGGCAATGAGCAGTTCTTC.

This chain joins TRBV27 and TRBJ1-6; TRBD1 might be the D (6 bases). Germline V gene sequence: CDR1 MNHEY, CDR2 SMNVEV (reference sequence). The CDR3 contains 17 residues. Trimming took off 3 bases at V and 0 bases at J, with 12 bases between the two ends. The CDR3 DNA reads TGTGCCAGCAGTTTGGGCAGGGGAATCTCCTATAATTCACCCCTCCACTTT. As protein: CASSLGRGISYNSPLHF.

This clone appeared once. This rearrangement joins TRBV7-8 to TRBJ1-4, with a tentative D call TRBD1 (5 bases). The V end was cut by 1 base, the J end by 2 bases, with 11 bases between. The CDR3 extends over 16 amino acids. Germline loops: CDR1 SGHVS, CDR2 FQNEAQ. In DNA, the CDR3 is TGTGCCAGCAGCTTAGTCCGCGGGGCTACTAATGAAAAACTGTTTTTT. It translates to CASSLVRGATNEKLFF. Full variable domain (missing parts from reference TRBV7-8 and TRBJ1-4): GAGVSQSPRYKVAKRGQDVALRCDPISGHVSLFWYQQALGQGPEFLTYFQNEAQLDKSGLPSDRFFAERPEGSVSTLKIQRTQQEDSAVYLCASSLVRGATNEKLFFGSGTQLSVL.

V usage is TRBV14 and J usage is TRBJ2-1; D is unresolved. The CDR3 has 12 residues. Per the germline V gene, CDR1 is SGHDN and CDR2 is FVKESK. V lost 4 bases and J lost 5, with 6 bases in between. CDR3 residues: CASSPSHNEQFF. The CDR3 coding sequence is TGTGCCAGCAGCCCTTCCCACAATGAGCAGTTCTTC.

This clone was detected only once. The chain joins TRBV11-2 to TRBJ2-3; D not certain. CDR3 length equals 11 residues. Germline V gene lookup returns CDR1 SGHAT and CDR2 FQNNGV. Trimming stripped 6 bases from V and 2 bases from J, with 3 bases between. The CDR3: CASSHTDTQYF. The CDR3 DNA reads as TGTGCCAGCAGTCACACAGATACGCAGTATTTT.

CDR3 region: CSASSGLAGGVDTQYF. Here the CDR3 DNA reads TGCAGTGCTAGTTCCGGACTAGCGGGGGGCGTAGATACGCAGTATTTT. This chain links TRBV20-1 with TRBJ2-3; TRBD2 matches at 14 bases. The CDR3 totals 16 residues. V lost 3 bases, J lost 5 bases, and 7 bases stayed unmatched. The germline gives CDR1 DFQATT, CDR2 SNEGSKA (reference sequence).

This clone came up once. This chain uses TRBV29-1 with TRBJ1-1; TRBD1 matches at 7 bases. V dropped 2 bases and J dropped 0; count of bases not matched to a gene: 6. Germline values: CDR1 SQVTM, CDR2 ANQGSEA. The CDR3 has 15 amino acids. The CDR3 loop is CSVEQRDSMNTEAFF. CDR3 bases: TGCAGCGTTGAACAAAGGGACAGCATGAACACTGAAGCTTTCTTT.

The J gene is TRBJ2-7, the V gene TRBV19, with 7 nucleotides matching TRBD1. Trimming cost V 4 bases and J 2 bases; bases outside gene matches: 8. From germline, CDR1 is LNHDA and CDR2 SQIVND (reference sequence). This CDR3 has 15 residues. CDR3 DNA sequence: TGTGCCAGTAGTAAGTTCCGGGACAGCACCTACGAGCAGTACTTC. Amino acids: CASSKFRDSTYEQYF. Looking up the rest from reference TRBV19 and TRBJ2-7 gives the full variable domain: DGGITQSPKYLFRKEGQNVTLSCEQNLNHDAMYWYRQDPGQGLRLIYYSQIVNDFQKGDIAEGYSVSREKKESFPLTVTSAQKNPTAFYLCASSKFRDSTYEQYFGPGTRLTVT.

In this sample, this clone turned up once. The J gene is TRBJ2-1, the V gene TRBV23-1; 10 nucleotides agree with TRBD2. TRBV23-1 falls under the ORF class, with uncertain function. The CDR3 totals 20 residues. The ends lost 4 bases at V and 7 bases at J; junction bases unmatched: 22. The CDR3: CASSRKDGRRGTSVMNEQFF. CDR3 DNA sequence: TGCGCCAGCAGTCGGAAGGACGGACGAAGGGGGACTAGCGTGATGAATGAGCAGTTCTTC.

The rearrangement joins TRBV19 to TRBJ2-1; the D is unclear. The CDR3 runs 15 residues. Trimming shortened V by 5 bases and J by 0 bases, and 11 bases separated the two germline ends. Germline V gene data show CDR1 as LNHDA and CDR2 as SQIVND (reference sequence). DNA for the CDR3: TGTGCCAGTAGTTTGGAGAAAAGCTCCTACAATGAGCAGTTCTTC. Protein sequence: CASSLEKSSYNEQFF. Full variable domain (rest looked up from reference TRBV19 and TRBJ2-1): DGGITQSPKYLFRKEGQNVTLSCEQNLNHDAMYWYRQDPGQGLRLIYYSQIVNDFQKGDIAEGYSVSREKKESFPLTVTSAQKNPTAFYLCASSLEKSSYNEQFFGPGTRLTVL.

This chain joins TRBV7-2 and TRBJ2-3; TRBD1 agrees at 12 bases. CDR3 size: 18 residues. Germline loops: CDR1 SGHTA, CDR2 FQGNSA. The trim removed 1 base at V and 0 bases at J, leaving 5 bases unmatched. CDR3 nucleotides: TGTGCCAGCAGCTTAGTGGGACAGGGGGCTTCTAGCACAGATACGCAGTATTTT. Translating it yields CASSLVGQGASSTDTQYF. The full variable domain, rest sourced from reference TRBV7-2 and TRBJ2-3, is GAGVSQSPSNKVTEKGKDVELRCDPISGHTALYWYRQSLGQGLEFLIYFQGNSAPDKSGLPSDRFSAERTGGSVSTLTIQRTQQEDSAVYLCASSLVGQGASSTDTQYFGPGTRLTVL.

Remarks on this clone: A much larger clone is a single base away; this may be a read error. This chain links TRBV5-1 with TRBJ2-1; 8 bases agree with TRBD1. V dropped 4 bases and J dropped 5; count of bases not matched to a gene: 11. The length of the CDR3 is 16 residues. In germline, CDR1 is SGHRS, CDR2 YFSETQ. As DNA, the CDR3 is TGCGCCAGCAGCCCCTTTACGGGACAGGCTGACAATGAGCAGTTCTTC. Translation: CASSPFTGQADNEQFF.

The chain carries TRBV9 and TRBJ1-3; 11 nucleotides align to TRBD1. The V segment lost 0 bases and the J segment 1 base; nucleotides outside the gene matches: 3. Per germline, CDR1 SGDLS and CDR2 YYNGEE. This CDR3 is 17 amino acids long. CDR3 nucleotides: TGTGCCAGCAGCGTAGTGGACAGGGGGCATTCTGGAAACACCATATATTTT. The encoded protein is CASSVVDRGHSGNTIYF.

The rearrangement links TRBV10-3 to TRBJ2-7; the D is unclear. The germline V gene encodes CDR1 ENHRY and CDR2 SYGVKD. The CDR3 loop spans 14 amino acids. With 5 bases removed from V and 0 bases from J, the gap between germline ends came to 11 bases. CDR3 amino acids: CAISSSLSSYEQYF. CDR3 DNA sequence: TGTGCCATCAGTTCGTCGTTATCCTCCTACGAGCAGTACTTC.

In DNA, the CDR3 is TGTGCCAGCAGTTCCCAAGGGGGGGGCCGCCCTAATGAAAAACTGTTTTTT. It encodes CASSSQGGGRPNEKLFF. V is TRBV28 and J is TRBJ1-4; TRBD1 is a possible D gene (6 bases). Trimming stripped 4 bases from V and 3 bases from J, with 18 bases between. This CDR3 has 17 residues. Germline lookup yields CDR1 MDHEN and CDR2 SYDVKM. The whole variable domain, filled in from reference TRBV28 and TRBJ1-4, reads DVKVTQSSRYLVKRTGEKVFLECVQDMDHENMFWYRQDPGLGLRLIYFSYDVKMKEKGDIPEGYSVSREKKERFSLILESASTNQTSMYLCASSSQGGGRPNEKLFFGSGTQLSVL.

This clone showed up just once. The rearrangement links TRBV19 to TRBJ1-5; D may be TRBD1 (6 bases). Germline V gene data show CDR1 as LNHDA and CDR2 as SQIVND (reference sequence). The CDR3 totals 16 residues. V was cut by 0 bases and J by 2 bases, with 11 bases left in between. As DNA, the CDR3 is TGTGCCAGTAGTATAGACAGGGGAGAGGGCAATCAGCCCCAGCATTTT. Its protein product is CASSIDRGEGNQPQHF.

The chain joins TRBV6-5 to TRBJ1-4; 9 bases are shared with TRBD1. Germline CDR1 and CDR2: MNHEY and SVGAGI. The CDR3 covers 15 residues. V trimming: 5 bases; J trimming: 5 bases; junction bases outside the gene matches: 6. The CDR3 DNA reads TGTGCCAGCAGTCGGCTTGACAGGGGGAATGAAAAACTGTTTTTT. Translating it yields CASSRLDRGNEKLFF.

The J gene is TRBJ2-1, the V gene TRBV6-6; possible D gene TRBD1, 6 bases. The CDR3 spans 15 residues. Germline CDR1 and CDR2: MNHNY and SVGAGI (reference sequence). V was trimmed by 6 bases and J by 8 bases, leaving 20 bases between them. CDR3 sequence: CASSGVGAIYDEQFF. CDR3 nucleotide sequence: TGTGCCAGCAGCGGCGTGGGGGCGATATACGATGAGCAGTTCTTC.

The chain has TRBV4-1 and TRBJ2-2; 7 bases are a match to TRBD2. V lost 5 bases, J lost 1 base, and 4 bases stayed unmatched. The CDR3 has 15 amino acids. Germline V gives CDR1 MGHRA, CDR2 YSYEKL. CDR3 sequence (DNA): TGCGCCAGCAGCGGGAGGGAGCGGAACACCGGGGAGCTGTTTTTT. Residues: CASSGRERNTGELFF.

This CDR3 is CASSSLTGVETQYF. For the CDR3, the DNA is TGTGCCAGCAGTTCCCTGACAGGGGTGGAGACCCAGTACTTC. The J gene is TRBJ2-5, the V gene TRBV6-5; 8 nucleotides line up with TRBD1. Looked up from germline, CDR1 is MNHEY and CDR2 is SVGAGI. The CDR3 consists of 14 residues. V lost 4 bases to trimming and J lost 5 bases; unmatched junction nucleotides: 6.

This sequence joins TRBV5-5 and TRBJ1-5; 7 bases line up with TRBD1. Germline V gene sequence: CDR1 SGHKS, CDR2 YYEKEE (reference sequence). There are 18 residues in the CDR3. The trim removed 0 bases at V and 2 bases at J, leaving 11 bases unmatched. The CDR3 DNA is TGTGCCAGCAGCTTGGCATCGGACAGGCCGTGGGGCAATCAGCCCCAGCATTTT. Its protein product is CASSLASDRPWGNQPQHF.

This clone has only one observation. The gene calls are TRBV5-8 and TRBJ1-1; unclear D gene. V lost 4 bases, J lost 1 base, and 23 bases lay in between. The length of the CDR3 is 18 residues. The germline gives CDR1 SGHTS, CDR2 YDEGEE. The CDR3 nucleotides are TGTGCCAGCAGCCATTGGAGGAGTTATGGGTGGTCGAACACTGAAGCTTTCTTT. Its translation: CASSHWRSYGWSNTEAFF.